This TCR beta chain was sequenced for a study of T cell responses to AZD1222 COVID-19 vaccine. Clones were sequenced by immunoSEQ multiplex PCR, and TCRdb holds only the in-frame ones, with some missing. The sample includes about 17,000 clones, around 80% of them seen just once. This CDR3 has 14 amino acids. The V and J ends lost 5 bases and 1 base respectively, with 11 bases between them. The germline V gene encodes CDR1 MNHEY and CDR2 SMNVEV (reference sequence). The source is an adult who received the AZD1222 COVID-19 vaccine. The sequences come from peripheral blood, collected 28 days after the second AZD1222 dose. This sequence joins TRBV27 and TRBJ1-2; D not resolved. The CDR3 sequence is CASSPAGHNYGYTF. CDR3 DNA: TGTGCCAGCAGTCCGGCGGGCCATAACTATGGCTACACCTTC.